This entry lists 25 T cell receptor beta chains sequenced from one sample in a study of shared clonotypes between healthy human individuals. Profiling relied on immunoSEQ multiplex PCR, and the TCRdb table lists in-frame clones only, not all of them. The table shows more than 1,200,000 clones, with 98% occurring only once. The sample taken for sequencing was naive CD4+ T cells sorted from blood. Noted subset: CD45RA+ positively selected. These receptors came from a man aged 25-45 years in good health.

This clone appeared a single time. The identical CDR3 is also encoded by other nucleotide sequences in the sample. V is TRBV28 and J is TRBJ1-5, with D unclear. Germline-derived CDR1 and CDR2 are MDHEN and SYDVKM. Trimming took off 5 bases at V and 7 bases at J, with 9 bases between the two ends. This CDR3 region has 12 residues. The CDR3 reads CASSLAGQPQHF. The CDR3 DNA reads TGTGCCAGCAGTCTCGCCGGGCAGCCCCAGCATTTT.

The rearrangement links TRBV28 to TRBJ2-7, with a tentative D call TRBD1 (6 bases). Looked up from germline, CDR1 is MDHEN and CDR2 is SYDVKM. Trimming removed 7 bases from V and 8 bases from J, with 12 bases in between. CDR3 length: 11 residues. The CDR3 nucleotides read TGTGCCAGCACGGACAGCACGAAGCAGTACTTC. Translating it yields CASTDSTKQYF.

This clone has just one count. The rearrangement links TRBV7-6 to TRBJ2-2; 15 positions agree with TRBD2. V shed 4 bases and J 0 bases; nucleotides not matched to a gene: 6. The CDR3 runs to 19 residues. Germline V lookup: CDR1 SGHVS, CDR2 FNYEAQ. In DNA, the CDR3 is TGTGCCAGCAGCTCCGGGGGACTAGCGGGAGGAGCGAACACCGGGGAGCTGTTTTTT. Translating it yields CASSSGGLAGGANTGELFF.

As concerns this clone: This sample also contains other DNA sequences that code for the same CDR3. The V call is TRBV28, the J call TRBJ2-7; no clear D. Germline V gives CDR1 MDHEN, CDR2 SYDVKM. The CDR3 length is 12 residues. Trimming took off 0 bases at V and 4 bases at J, with 4 bases between the two ends. DNA for the CDR3: TGTGCCAGCAGTTTATGGGGATACGAGCAGTACTTC. The encoded protein is CASSLWGYEQYF.

As regards this clone: The sample contains more than one DNA sequence encoding this CDR3. The chain uses TRBV9 and TRBJ1-1; D gene unclear. There are 14 residues in the CDR3. Between the trimmed V and J ends, which lost 1 base and 1 base, there was a span of 8 bases. CDR1 and CDR2 (germline): SGDLS, YYNGEE. In DNA, the CDR3 is TGTGCCAGCAGCGTAACCAGCCAGAACACTGAAGCTTTCTTT. The encoded protein is CASSVTSQNTEAFF.

This clone was seen a single time. The chain employs TRBV11-3 and TRBJ2-5; 13 bases fit TRBD2. V gave up 5 bases and J gave up 4 bases; unmatched junction bases: 7. This CDR3 has 16 amino acids. Per the germline V gene, CDR1 is SGHNT and CDR2 is YENEEA. DNA of the CDR3: TGTGCCAGCAGCGCAGGACTAGCGGGAGAGGGAGAGACCCAGTACTTC. Protein product: CASSAGLAGEGETQYF.

This chain connects TRBV7-3 to TRBJ2-3, with 7 bases matching TRBD2. The CDR3 spans 14 residues. The germline V gene has CDR1 SGHTA and CDR2 FQGTGA. J was trimmed by 1 base and V by 5 bases; bases with no gene match: 3. The CDR3 sequence is CASSLADRTDTQYF. The CDR3 DNA reads TGTGCCAGCAGCCTAGCGGACCGCACAGATACGCAGTATTTT.

This rearrangement joins TRBV11-2 to TRBJ2-3, with 7 nucleotides matching TRBD2. Trimming took 1 base from V and 1 from J; bases not matched to a gene: 5. Germline loops: CDR1 SGHAT, CDR2 FQNNGV. The CDR3 runs to 16 residues. The CDR3 region has the DNA TGTGCCAGCAGCTTAGGGACTAGGGCCGGCACAGATACGCAGTATTTT. This gives the protein CASSLGTRAGTDTQYF.

The genes are TRBV13 and TRBJ2-4, with D uncertain. Trimming cost V 4 bases and J 2 bases, with 18 bases left between them. The CDR3 totals 17 residues. The germline V gene encodes CDR1 PRHDT and CDR2 FYEKMQ (reference sequence). For the CDR3, the DNA is TGTGCCAGCAGCTCGACACCAGGAGCGATCCCCAAAAACATTCAGTACTTC. This gives the protein CASSSTPGAIPKNIQYF.

This chain connects TRBV21-1 to TRBJ1-2; the table calls TRBD1, which could not be checked here. TRBV21-1 is classified as a pseudogene. The CDR3 is made up of 15 amino acids. The CDR3 DNA follows: TGTGCCAGCACCCCGGGACAGGGGTTTAACTATGGCTACACCTTC. Translation gives CASTPGQGFNYGYTF.

The J gene is TRBJ1-4, the V gene TRBV27; D perhaps matches TRBD1 (5 bases). CDR1 MNHEY and CDR2 SMNVEV come from the germline V gene (reference sequence). The germline V and J ends were trimmed by 1 base and 6 bases, with 12 bases remaining between them. The CDR3 has 15 residues. CDR3 amino acids: CASSLFGALYEKLFF. The CDR3 nucleotides are TGTGCCAGCAGTTTATTTGGGGCCTTATATGAAAAACTGTTTTTT.

The CDR3 region is CASSLPRLVGGHSQTQYF. In DNA form, the CDR3 reads TGTGCCAGCAGCTTACCCCGCCTCGTGGGAGGACACAGCCAGACCCAGTACTTC. V is TRBV5-6 and J is TRBJ2-5; tentative D call: TRBD2 (6 bases). CDR1 is SGHDT, CDR2 YYEEEE, per germline. V shed 2 bases and J shed 6 bases, with 26 bases lying between them. CDR3 size: 18 residues.

CDR3: CASSDGTGWHEQYF. CDR3 bases: TGCGCCAGCAGTGACGGGACAGGGTGGCACGAGCAGTACTTC. This chain uses TRBV10-1 with TRBJ2-7, with 9 bases matching TRBD1. Losses at the gene ends were 3 bases for V and 5 bases for J; bases not matched to a gene: 5. In germline, CDR1 is WNHNN, CDR2 SYGVQD (reference sequence). This CDR3 is 14 amino acids long.

The chain uses TRBV7-9 and TRBJ1-4; 9 nucleotides line up with TRBD1. J lost 3 bases, V lost 6 bases, and 2 bases had no gene match. The V gene's germline CDR1 is SEHNR and CDR2 FQNEAQ (reference sequence). The CDR3 spans 14 residues. The CDR3 loop is CASSYRGPNEKLFF. The CDR3 DNA reads TGTGCCAGCAGTTACAGGGGGCCTAATGAAAAACTGTTTTTT.

For this clone: The sample contains more than one DNA sequence encoding this CDR3. The chain carries TRBV9 and TRBJ2-7, with 10 nucleotides matching TRBD2. CDR1 is SGDLS and CDR2 is YYNGEE in the germline V gene. The junction had 4 bases not matched to a gene; V was cut back by 0 bases and J by 4 bases. This CDR3 contains 15 residues. The CDR3 reads CASSVGTSGIYEQYF. CDR3 nucleotide sequence: TGTGCCAGCAGCGTAGGGACTAGCGGCATATACGAGCAGTACTTC.

The chain combines TRBV27 with TRBJ2-7; 9 positions agree with TRBD2. CDR1 is MNHEY and CDR2 is SMNVEV in the germline V gene (reference sequence). This CDR3 contains 15 residues. V lost 5 bases to trimming and J lost 3 bases; unmatched junction nucleotides: 8. The CDR3 region has the DNA TGTGCCAGCAGTCATAGCGGGAGATCATACTACGAGCAGTACTTC. Its protein is CASSHSGRSYYEQYF.

This chain connects TRBV28 to TRBJ2-3, with D hard to call. Germline values: CDR1 MDHEN, CDR2 SYDVKM. The CDR3 has 17 amino acids. The V and J ends lost 3 bases and 2 bases respectively, with 18 bases between them. CDR3 sequence reads: CASSFGRWGGDTDTQYF. DNA for the CDR3: TGTGCCAGCAGTTTCGGGCGGTGGGGTGGTGACACAGATACGCAGTATTTT.

The CDR3 DNA is TGTGCCAGCAGCTTAGCGCTTCGGGACAGGGGTGAGACCCAGTACTTC. Amino acid sequence: CASSLALRDRGETQYF. The chain carries TRBV7-9 and TRBJ2-5; 10 nucleotides match TRBD1. Germline CDR1 reads SEHNR; CDR2 reads FQNEAQ (reference sequence). V gave up 0 bases and J gave up 5 bases; unmatched junction bases: 6. This CDR3 contains 16 residues.

This clone was observed once. The V gene is TRBV5-1, the J gene TRBJ2-3; 16 bases line up with TRBD2. This CDR3 has 20 amino acids. V was clipped by 4 bases and J by 3 bases; unmatched bases: 14. In germline, CDR1 is SGHRS, CDR2 YFSETQ. CDR3 sequence: CASSAGTSGRASWFTDTQYF. DNA for the CDR3: TGCGCCAGCAGCGCGGGGACTAGCGGGAGGGCCAGCTGGTTTACAGATACGCAGTATTTT.

The chain couples TRBV6-6 to TRBJ2-7; no reliable D call. V lost 2 bases to trimming and J lost 7 bases, with 21 bases between them. The CDR3 extends over 16 amino acids. Germline CDR1 is MNHNY and CDR2 is SVGAGI (reference sequence). As DNA, the CDR3 is TGTGCCAGCAGTTACGTAAACAGATTAGGGATCGGAGAGCAGTACTTC. It translates to CASSYVNRLGIGEQYF.

The gene calls are TRBV4-3 and TRBJ1-2; the D is unclear. Germline lookup yields CDR1 LGHNA and CDR2 YSLEER. Trimming left V 0 bases short and J 5 bases short, with 7 bases between. CDR3 length equals 13 residues. In nucleotides, the CDR3 is TGCGCCAGCAGCCAAGATCTCGTGTATGGCTACACCTTC. Residues: CASSQDLVYGYTF.

The V call is TRBV5-5, the J call TRBJ2-2; the D gene is possibly TRBD1 (6 bases). The CDR3 has 17 amino acids. Germline V lookup: CDR1 SGHKS, CDR2 YYEKEE (reference sequence). The V end was cut by 4 bases, the J end by 4 bases, with 20 bases between. The DNA for the CDR3 is TGTGCCAGCAGCCCCCAGATCTGGGGGCTGGGCACCGGGGAGCTGTTTTTT. Amino acids: CASSPQIWGLGTGELFF.

The chain uses TRBV5-4 and TRBJ2-7; 8 nucleotides line up with TRBD2. The CDR3 sequence is 14 residues long. The germline gives CDR1 SGHNT, CDR2 YYREEE (reference sequence). V lost 7 bases, J lost 4 bases, and 10 bases stayed unmatched. The CDR3: CASSSGGLLYEQYF. The CDR3 region has the DNA TGTGCCAGCTCCAGCGGGGGATTATTGTACGAGCAGTACTTC.

This chain links TRBV10-1 with TRBJ2-7, with D tentatively TRBD1 (6 bases). Germline CDR1 reads WNHNN; CDR2 reads SYGVQD (reference sequence). V lost 3 bases, J lost 4 bases, and 16 bases lay in between. CDR3 length equals 15 residues. CDR3 DNA sequence: TGCGCCAGCAGTGATGCCGGGACACACCTTTACGAGCAGTACTTC. Protein: CASSDAGTHLYEQYF.

Comment on this clone: The sample has other DNA sequences that encode this CDR3 too. The chain combines TRBV2 with TRBJ2-2; D is ambiguous. Germline V lookup: CDR1 SNHLY, CDR2 FYNNEI. V dropped 5 bases and J dropped 3 bases, with 4 bases sitting between them. The CDR3 covers 12 residues. The CDR3 here is CASSSYTGELFF. CDR3 nucleotide sequence: TGTGCCAGCAGTTCATACACCGGGGAGCTGTTTTTT.